The 19 T cell receptor beta chains reported below all come from one sample, sequenced in a study of T cells in Graves' hyperthyroidism and ophthalmopathy. RNA transcripts provided the source from which TCR beta CDR3 regions were amplified. When the TCR CDR3 underwent first-round RT-PCR, the HTBI primer set was used. TCRdb ran MiXCR on the multiplex PCR reads and lists one entry per CDR3 protein. This table has hundreds of thousands of distinct CDR3 sequences, approximately 20% appearing once. Source material: blood. These TCRs come from a man aged 35-49 years with Graves' ophthalmopathy.

This clonotype was counted ten times or more. V usage is TRBV11-2 and J usage is TRBJ2-1, with 14 nucleotides matching TRBD2. Germline-derived CDR1 and CDR2 are SGHAT and FQNNGV. This CDR3 has 17 amino acids. V trimming: 5 bases; J trimming: 8 bases; junction bases outside the gene matches: 11. The chain's CDR3 is CASSPRGTSGRGHEQFF. CDR3 coding DNA: TGTGCCAGCAGCCCCAGAGGGACTAGCGGGAGAGGGCATGAGCAGTTCTTC.

V gene TRBV11-2 combines with J gene TRBJ2-3, with 8 bases fitting TRBD1. The CDR3 runs to 15 residues. CDR1 is SGHAT, CDR2 FQNNGV, per germline. The V gene end was trimmed by 3 bases and the J gene end by 5 bases; junction bases not matched to a gene: 7. As DNA, the CDR3 is TGTGCCAGCAGCTTTGGCAGGGGGCAGGGAGATACGCAGTATTTT. It translates to CASSFGRGQGDTQYF.

This clonotype was found a few times. V and J are TRBV28 and TRBJ1-4; 8 bases are shared with TRBD1. Germline V gene data show CDR1 as MDHEN and CDR2 as SYDVKM. This CDR3 has 15 residues. J lost 2 bases, V lost 4 bases, and 3 bases had no gene match. CDR3 protein: CASSSAGGTNEKLFF. CDR3 DNA: TGTGCCAGCAGTTCCGCAGGGGGCACTAATGAAAAACTGTTTTTT.

This clonotype was seen more than once but under ten times. The rearrangement links TRBV10-3 to TRBJ2-5; D unresolved. Trimming removed 0 bases at V and 3 bases at J, with 11 bases between. Germline CDR1 ENHRY, CDR2 SYGVKD. The CDR3 loop spans 15 amino acids. CDR3 nucleotides: TGTGCCATCAGTGAGTCCGCGGACCGGGAAGAGACCCAGTACTTC. It translates to CAISESADREETQYF.

This clonotype occurred many times. This sequence joins TRBV2 and TRBJ1-6, with D perhaps matching TRBD1 (6 bases). This CDR3 region has 14 residues. Germline lookup yields CDR1 SNHLY and CDR2 FYNNEI. The V end lost 11 bases, the J end lost 8 bases, and 19 bases lay between the germline ends. CDR3 nucleotide sequence: TGTGCCGGCAACAGGGTTCTTACGGATTCACCCCTCCACTTT. This translates into CAGNRVLTDSPLHF.

As for this clonotype: A much larger clone lies a single base off, so this may be a read error. This chain joins TRBV6-1 and TRBJ2-2; D possibly corresponds to TRBD2 (6 bases). This CDR3 has 16 amino acids. The germline V gene encodes CDR1 MNHNS and CDR2 SASEGT. The CDR3 bases are TGTGCCGGCAGTGAAGCGGGCAGGGTGAACACCGGGGAGCTGTTTTTT. It yields the protein CAGSEAGRVNTGELFF.

This clonotype has a count of ten or more. V gene TRBV30 combines with J gene TRBJ2-2; TRBD2 might be the D (6 bases). Trimming left V 6 bases short and J 6 bases short, with 8 bases between. This CDR3 comprises 11 residues. Germline V gene sequence: CDR1 GTSNPN, CDR2 SVGIG (reference sequence). The CDR3 bases are TGTGCCTGCACTAGCTCCGGGGAGCTGTTTTTT. Its protein is CACTSSGELFF.

This clonotype was seen ten or more times. The chain links TRBV7-6 to TRBJ2-1; D unresolved. The CDR3 has 14 residues. CDR1 and CDR2 from the germline V gene are SGHVS and FNYEAQ. Trimming took 2 bases from V and 4 from J, leaving 9 bases between them. This CDR3 is CASSLYGIYNEQFF. For the CDR3, the DNA is TGTGCCAGCAGCTTATATGGGATTTACAATGAGCAGTTCTTC.

This clonotype was found many times. The V gene is TRBV30, the J gene TRBJ1-1; D is possibly TRBD1 (5 bases). Between the trimmed V and J ends, which lost 4 bases and 3 bases, there was a span of 9 bases. The germline V gene encodes CDR1 GTSNPN and CDR2 SVGIG (reference sequence). The CDR3 has 12 residues. The CDR3: CAWTARDTEAFF. CDR3 in DNA: TGTGCCTGGACTGCCAGGGACACTGAAGCTTTCTTT.

This clonotype was counted only a few times. The V gene is TRBV18, the J gene TRBJ1-5, with TRBD1 identical over 11 bases. Germline V gives CDR1 KGHSH, CDR2 LQKENI. J gave up 0 bases and V 3 bases, and 4 bases lay outside the gene matches. The CDR3 sequence is 17 residues long. CDR3 sequence reads: CASSPGQGDFSNQPQHF. The DNA of the CDR3 is TGTGCCAGCTCACCGGGACAGGGGGATTTTAGCAATCAGCCCCAGCATTTT.

This clonotype showed up just a few times. This chain links TRBV5-1 with TRBJ2-5; perhaps TRBD1 as D (5 bases). The germline gives CDR1 SGHRS, CDR2 YFSETQ. Trimming removed 4 bases at V and 4 bases at J, with 17 bases between. This CDR3 has 15 residues. In nucleotides, the CDR3 is TGCGCCAGCAGCCTTTCACAGGAACCGCGAGAGACCCAGTACTTC. Residues: CASSLSQEPRETQYF.

The CDR3 nucleotides are TGTGCCAGCAGCTTAGCGTCTGAGGGCCGGGAGCAGTACTTC. Translated, it gives CASSLASEGREQYF. This chain uses TRBV7-9 with TRBJ2-7, with D perhaps matching TRBD2 (5 bases). The CDR3 runs to 14 residues. Deletions cut 0 bases from V and 7 bases from J, with 13 bases between. Looked up from germline, CDR1 is SEHNR and CDR2 is FQNEAQ (reference sequence).

This clonotype appeared a few times. A read error may be the cause here, since a much bigger clone is one base away. This rearrangement joins TRBV2 to TRBJ2-2; 7 bases map to TRBD2. This CDR3 comprises 17 residues. Looked up from germline, CDR1 is SNHLY and CDR2 is FYNNEI. V shed 7 bases, J shed 5 bases, and the junction held 16 bases outside the gene matches. Here the CDR3 reads CASKVTVGGPRTGELFF. The CDR3 DNA reads TGTGCCAGCAAAGTCACGGTGGGAGGGCCGAGAACCGGGGAGCTGTTTTTT.

The chain recombines TRBV20-1 with TRBJ2-1, with 7 bases aligning to TRBD1. The CDR3 has 18 residues. The V segment lost 2 bases and the J segment 3 bases; nucleotides outside the gene matches: 16. CDR1 is DFQATT, CDR2 SNEGSKA, per germline (reference sequence). CDR3 loop: CSARPSPRQGIFYNEQFF. CDR3 DNA sequence: TGCAGTGCTAGACCTTCACCTAGACAGGGAATCTTCTACAATGAGCAGTTCTTC.

In its sample, this clonotype was seen many times. The J gene is TRBJ2-6, the V gene TRBV20-1; TRBD1 matches at 7 bases. The CDR3 has 16 residues. Germline V gene lookup returns CDR1 DFQATT and CDR2 SNEGSKA (reference sequence). V trimming: 6 bases; J trimming: 4 bases; junction bases outside the gene matches: 12. CDR3 protein: CSATGQDQVGANVLTF. In DNA, the CDR3 is TGCAGTGCAACTGGACAGGACCAAGTGGGGGCCAACGTCCTGACTTTC.

The V and J genes are TRBV5-4 and TRBJ1-6, with 7 bases that match TRBD1. This CDR3 contains 16 residues. The germline gives CDR1 SGHNT, CDR2 YYREEE (reference sequence). V shed 4 bases and J 4 bases; nucleotides not matched to a gene: 8. CDR3 loop: CASSQGGGEYNSPLHF. Here the CDR3 DNA reads TGTGCCAGCAGCCAGGGAGGGGGCGAATATAATTCACCCCTCCACTTT.

This clonotype has a handful of counts. The chain joins TRBV9 to TRBJ2-7, with D possibly TRBD2 on 6 matching bases. Looked up from germline, CDR1 is SGDLS and CDR2 is YYNGEE. V was clipped by 4 bases and J by 5 bases, with 16 bases between them. CDR3 length equals 14 residues. CDR3 sequence (DNA): TGTGCCAGCAGCCCGTGGACTATGGCTAACGAGCAGTACTTC. Translation gives CASSPWTMANEQYF.

This clonotype was recorded a few times. V and J are TRBV6-5 and TRBJ2-1; D might be TRBD2 (5 bases). Trimming shortened V by 2 bases and J by 10 bases, and 12 bases separated the two germline ends. Looked up from germline, CDR1 is MNHEY and CDR2 is SVGAGI. This CDR3 region has 13 residues. The CDR3 DNA reads as TGTGCCAGCAGTTACGGGAGTCGGGCAGAGCAGTTCTTC. Amino acid sequence: CASSYGSRAEQFF.

The table lists this clonotype with many counts. The chain links TRBV5-8 to TRBJ2-1, with unresolved D. In germline, CDR1 is SGHTS, CDR2 YDEGEE. Between the trimmed V and J ends, which lost 3 bases and 6 bases, there was a span of 13 bases. The CDR3 covers 14 residues. CDR3 DNA sequence: TGTGCCAGCAGCTCCCTGAAGGCCCCCAATGAGCAGTTCTTC. This gives the protein CASSSLKAPNEQFF.